This is a list of T cell receptor beta chains from one sample in a study of OX40 agonist ivuxolimab in advanced cancers. The table came from immunoSEQ multiplex PCR; TCRdb's copy has only in-frame clones and leaves some out. The data contain some 40,000 clones, 85% to 95% of them singletons. This sample comprised CD4+ or CD8+ T cells sorted from blood, obtained in a trial of the OX40 agonist ivuxolimab. The receptors stem from an adult with an advanced solid tumor such as melanoma, head and neck, liver or kidney cancer. Both conserved end residues are part of each CDR3. Fields, in order: V gene, D gene, CDR3 protein. The D gene is left open where the match is weak.

V: TRBV7-8
D: NA
CDR3: CASSPQAGVGNTEAFF

V: TRBV7-3
D: TRBD1
CDR3: CASSPGQGRGETQYF

V: TRBV15
D: TRBD1
CDR3: CATSRDQGVSSYNEQFF

V: TRBV11-2
D: NA
CDR3: CASSPRGAGELFF

V: TRBV15
D: NA
CDR3: CATSSGAAGVTGRELFF

V: TRBV19
D: NA
CDR3: CASSTKGGGDTEAFF

V: TRBV6-5
D: NA
CDR3: CASSYGDSPLHF

V: TRBV6-5
D: NA
CDR3: CASSTGNEQYF

V: TRBV5-6
D: TRBD2
CDR3: CASSTGLANEQFF

V: TRBV7-9
D: TRBD2
CDR3: CASSSSGSPYEQYF

V: TRBV6-5
D: NA
CDR3: CASSWGGNEQFF

V: TRBV7-2
D: TRBD2
CDR3: CASSRIGLAGGGSYNEQFF

V: TRBV4-3
D: NA
CDR3: CASSQEASGTDTQYF

V: TRBV19
D: TRBD2
CDR3: CASSLGAGGYEQYF

V: TRBV5-6
D: TRBD2
CDR3: CASSTLRTSVGEQYF

V: TRBV4-1
D: TRBD2
CDR3: CASSQDSTSGRSGELFF

V: TRBV6-6
D: TRBD1
CDR3: CASSGGQGPYEQYF

V: TRBV28
D: NA
CDR3: CASRERGETQYF

V: TRBV6-1
D: TRBD1
CDR3: CASRGQGGYEQYF

V: TRBV28
D: TRBD2
CDR3: CASSRTSGRDTQYF

V: TRBV2
D: TRBD2
CDR3: CASSGTSGRARADTQYF

V: TRBV11-3
D: NA
CDR3: CASSGSSVLQRNEQFF

V: TRBV6-4
D: TRBD2
CDR3: CASSRLLALDGEAKNIQYF

V: TRBV19
D: TRBD2
CDR3: CASSGTSGTSSYEQYF

V: TRBV19
D: TRBD1
CDR3: CASSIRTGGFQDIQYF

V: TRBV28
D: NA
CDR3: CASSEGGSGTDTQYF

V: TRBV7-2
D: TRBD2
CDR3: CASSQTGPGLAGGPDEQFF

V: TRBV30
D: NA
CDR3: CAWSVLGISYNSPLHF